Listed below are T cell receptor beta chains from one sample, sequenced in a study of blood T cell repertoires in COVID-19. Here immunoSEQ multiplex PCR was the method, and the copy in TCRdb shows in-frame clones only, minus some. The table shows 120,000 to 150,000 clones, with roughly three quarters occurring only once. Sequenced sample: peripheral blood. The receptors were gathered from a man aged 50 to 60 with active or convalescent COVID-19. Each CDR3 is given without its conserved first and last residue.

len,v_gene,j_gene,CDR3aa
12,TRBV7-2,TRBJ1-2,ASSPWTGNYGYT
14,TRBV4-1,TRBJ2-2,ASSRLGNRGTGELF
11,TRBV6-5,TRBJ2-3,ASSPLASDTQY
13,TRBV19,TRBJ1-2,ASSIRGSTNYGYT
13,TRBV6-1,TRBJ2-5,ASRRTSGSTETQY
15,TRBV29-1,TRBJ2-7,SVGERGGTGGTYEQY
13,TRBV6-1,TRBJ1-4,ASSEVRTGDEKLF
11,TRBV18,TRBJ1-2,ASSDGQDYGYT
13,TRBV9,TRBJ2-2,ASSVDRVNTGELF
13,TRBV2,TRBJ1-1,ASTDRGAKGTEAF
14,TRBV28,TRBJ1-1,ASSPARGVGDTEAF
15,TRBV3-1/TRBV3-2,TRBJ2-2,ASSPQLAKANTGELF
13,TRBV28,TRBJ1-1,ASSASGQGNTEAF
17,TRBV11-2,TRBJ2-1,ASSLSPPGTGPSYNEQF
14,TRBV7-9,TRBJ2-5,ASSLAQGISQETQY
12,TRBV6-1,TRBJ2-7,ASSEGGGSYEQY
14,TRBV27,TRBJ2-5,ASSLIGRGPWGTQY
13,TRBV7-9,TRBJ1-2,ASSLAQGPSYGYT
17,TRBV5-6,TRBJ2-6,ASSVLGTGRHSGANVLT
9,TRBV12-3/TRBV12-4,TRBJ2-2,ASSFGGELF
13,TRBV9,TRBJ1-1,ASSPRTGSNTEAF
13,TRBV9,TRBJ2-3,ASSEGTVYENTQY
11,TRBV5-5,TRBJ1-1,ASSGQGNTEAF
12,TRBV9,TRBJ2-1,ASSVEVGEDEQF
11,TRBV28,TRBJ2-7,ASSSGQNYEQY
12,TRBV5-1,TRBJ1-1,ASSAGTGGAGAF
12,TRBV9,TRBJ2-7,ASSVLAGSYEQY
13,TRBV10-3,TRBJ2-2,AISLDTSNTGELF
13,TRBV5-1,TRBJ2-1,ASSSSDGSYNEQF
12,TRBV5-1,TRBJ1-5,ASAVTAGGQPQH
13,TRBV6-5,TRBJ2-7,ASSYDSSRLYEQY
16,TRBV4-2,TRBJ2-1,ASSQGTSGSGFVNEQF
13,TRBV29-1,TRBJ2-1,SVEDRVGGYNEQF
14,TRBV28,TRBJ2-1,ASSTGLAATYNEQF
14,TRBV27,TRBJ2-7,ASSFGAGGPSYEQY
11,TRBV19,TRBJ2-7,ASSIGQSYEQY
12,TRBV7-9,TRBJ2-1,ASSLEHNAPSLF
10,TRBV9,TRBJ2-1,ASSVAGGPGV
12,TRBV5-4,TRBJ2-5,ASSVTGAKETQY
13,TRBV4-1,TRBJ2-7,ASSLQGALTYEQY
14,TRBV11-2,TRBJ1-1,ASSLYSTGAHTEAF
13,TRBV19,TRBJ2-1,ASSIRDSSYNEQF